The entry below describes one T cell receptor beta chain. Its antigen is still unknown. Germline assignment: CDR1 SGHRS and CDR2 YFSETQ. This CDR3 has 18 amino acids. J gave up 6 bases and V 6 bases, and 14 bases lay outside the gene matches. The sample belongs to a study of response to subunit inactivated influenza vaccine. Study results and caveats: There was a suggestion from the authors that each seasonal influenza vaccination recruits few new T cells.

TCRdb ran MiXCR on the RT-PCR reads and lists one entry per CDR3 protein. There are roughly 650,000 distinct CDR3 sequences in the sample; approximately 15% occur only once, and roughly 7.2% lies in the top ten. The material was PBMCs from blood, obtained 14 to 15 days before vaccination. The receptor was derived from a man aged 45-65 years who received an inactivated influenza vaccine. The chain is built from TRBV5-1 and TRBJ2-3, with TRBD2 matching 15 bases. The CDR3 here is CASTQGLAGGPFSDTQYF. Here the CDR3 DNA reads TGCGCCAGCACCCAAGGACTAGCGGGAGGGCCTTTCAGTGATACGCAGTATTTT. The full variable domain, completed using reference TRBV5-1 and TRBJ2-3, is KAGVTQTPRYLIKTRGQQVTLSCSPISGHRSVSWYQQTPGQGLQFLFEYFSETQRNKGNFPGRFSGRQFSNSRSEMNVSTLELGDSALYLCASTQGLAGGPFSDTQYFGPGTRLTVL.